These 13 T cell receptor beta chains were all obtained from the same sample, sequenced in a study of blood T cell repertoires in COVID-19. Produced via immunoSEQ multiplex PCR; TCRdb's table is partial and in-frame only. This table holds 300,000 to 350,000 clones, nearly 90% found once. The specimen was PBMCs or T cells enriched from blood (not recorded which). Receptors were obtained from a woman between 18 and 30 years old with acute COVID-19.

The chain uses TRBV3-1 (or the pseudogene TRBV3-2) and TRBJ2-7, with TRBD1 matching over 9 bases. CDR1 and CDR2 (germline): LGHDT, YNNKEL (reference sequence). This CDR3 is built from 15 residues. V lost 0 bases to trimming and J lost 5 bases; unmatched junction nucleotides: 5. CDR3: CASSQDGQGRDEQYF. The DNA for the CDR3 is TGTGCCAGCAGCCAAGATGGACAGGGGAGGGACGAGCAGTACTTC.

In its sample, this clone was seen once. The V and J genes are TRBV18 and TRBJ2-7, with TRBD1 matching 9 bases. From germline, CDR1 is KGHSH and CDR2 LQKENI. V shed 3 bases, J shed 2 bases, and the junction held 8 bases outside the gene matches. This CDR3 comprises 16 residues. CDR3 region: CASSPVTRTGAYEQYF. In DNA form, the CDR3 reads TGTGCCAGCTCACCTGTTACCAGGACAGGGGCCTACGAGCAGTACTTC.

The chain employs TRBV5-8 and TRBJ1-5; possibly TRBD1 for D (6 bases). The CDR3 runs to 16 residues. Trimming pared 1 base from V and 0 bases from J, leaving 11 bases between. Per the germline V gene, CDR1 is SGHTS and CDR2 is YDEGEE. CDR3 residues: CASSLTGPFSNQPQHF. CDR3 DNA sequence: TGTGCCAGCAGCTTGACAGGGCCTTTTAGCAATCAGCCCCAGCATTTT. Using reference TRBV5-8 and TRBJ1-5 for the parts outside the CDR3, the full variable domain is EAGVTQSPTHLIKTRGQQATLRCSPISGHTSVYWYQQALGLGLQFLLWYDEGEERNRGNFPPRFSGRQFPNYSSELNVNALELEDSALYLCASSLTGPFSNQPQHFGDGTRLSIL.

The rearrangement joins TRBV2 to TRBJ2-1; a possible D gene is TRBD2 (6 bases). The CDR3 contains 16 residues. Germline CDR1 and CDR2: SNHLY and FYNNEI. V was clipped by 2 bases and J by 2 bases, with 13 bases between them. In nucleotides, the CDR3 is TGTGCCAGCAGTGAATGGGGCGGGGTAACCTACAATGAGCAGTTCTTC. Its translation: CASSEWGGVTYNEQFF. Full variable domain (rest looked up from reference TRBV2 and TRBJ2-1): EPEVTQTPSHQVTQMGQEVILRCVPISNHLYFYWYRQILGQKVEFLVSFYNNEISEKSEIFDDQFSVERPDGSNFTLKIRSTKLEDSAMYFCASSEWGGVTYNEQFFGPGTRLTVL.

The V gene is TRBV7-8, the J gene TRBJ2-3, with TRBD2 matching over 7 bases. CDR1 is SGHVS, CDR2 FQNEAQ, per germline. V was pared by 5 bases and J by 4 bases, with 6 bases of the junction left unmatched. CDR3 size: 14 residues. The CDR3: CASSLASGPDTQYF. The CDR3 DNA reads as TGTGCCAGCAGCCTCGCTAGCGGCCCAGATACGCAGTATTTT.

The chain combines TRBV29-1 with TRBJ1-2; 10 positions match TRBD1. CDR3 length equals 14 residues. V lost 3 bases to trimming and J lost 4 bases; unmatched junction nucleotides: 5. The V gene's germline CDR1 is SQVTM and CDR2 ANQGSEA. CDR3 loop: CSVEGQGFRYGYTF. CDR3 sequence (DNA): TGCAGCGTTGAGGGACAGGGGTTCCGCTATGGCTACACCTTC.

This clone was counted once. The rearrangement links TRBV11-3 to TRBJ1-1; no definite D call. Germline V gene sequence: CDR1 SGHNT, CDR2 YENEEA. The CDR3 runs to 14 residues. Trimming stripped 0 bases from V and 4 bases from J, with 9 bases between. The chain's CDR3 is CASSLDTYSTEAFF. The CDR3 coding sequence is TGTGCCAGCAGCTTAGATACGTACTCCACTGAAGCTTTCTTT.

This chain joins TRBV5-1 and TRBJ1-1, with D unclear. CDR1 is SGHRS and CDR2 is YFSETQ in the germline V gene. Trimming pared 1 base from V and 1 base from J, leaving 11 bases between. The CDR3 runs 15 residues. CDR3 nucleotides: TGCGCCAGCAGCTTGCCACAAGCGGAGAACACTGAAGCTTTCTTT. Translated: CASSLPQAENTEAFF.

The genes are TRBV12-5 and TRBJ2-5, with a weak D call TRBD2 (5 bases). Germline CDR1 is LGHNT and CDR2 is FRNRAP. The CDR3 covers 18 residues. The V and J ends lost 4 bases and 3 bases respectively, with 24 bases between them. The CDR3 region has the DNA TGTGCTAGTGGTTCCCACCGGGGTAGGGCACCCCGAGAAGAGACCCAGTACTTC. Translated, it gives CASGSHRGRAPREETQYF.

V is TRBV11-2 and J is TRBJ1-1, with unresolved D. Trimming pared 2 bases from V and 1 base from J, leaving 5 bases between. The length of the CDR3 is 13 residues. Germline CDR1 reads SGHAT; CDR2 reads FQNNGV. CDR3 bases: TGTGCCAGCAGCTTAACGGGGAACACTGAAGCTTTCTTT. This translates into CASSLTGNTEAFF.

V gene TRBV9 combines with J gene TRBJ2-1, with 7 nucleotides matching TRBD1. The CDR3 has 15 amino acids. V shed 0 bases and J 3 bases; nucleotides not matched to a gene: 3. Germline values: CDR1 SGDLS, CDR2 YYNGEE. The CDR3, as DNA: TGTGCCAGCAGCGTAGGGGACAGAGACTACAATGAGCAGTTCTTC. Translating gives CASSVGDRDYNEQFF.

The chain uses TRBV11-3 and TRBJ2-1; 7 bases match TRBD2. CDR3 length: 15 amino acids. Trimming at V came to 2 bases and at J to 5 bases, leaving 6 bases not matched to a gene. Germline V CDR1 and CDR2: SGHNT, YENEEA. The CDR3 is CASSLTGLPNNEQFF. CDR3 DNA: TGTGCCAGCAGCTTAACGGGACTACCTAACAATGAGCAGTTCTTC.

The gene calls are TRBV27 and TRBJ1-2; 8 bases fit TRBD1. Unmatched junction bases numbered 5, after V lost 4 bases and J lost 4 bases. This CDR3 comprises 14 residues. Germline CDR1 and CDR2: MNHEY and SMNVEV (reference sequence). The CDR3 DNA reads TGTGCCAGCAGTTCACATGACAGGGGCTATGGCTACACCTTC. Translating gives CASSSHDRGYGYTF.